Sequencing of this T cell receptor beta chain was carried out in a study of cytomegalovirus exposure and HLA in healthy donors. General study results and limits: A list of roughly 180 TCR beta chains associated with cytomegalovirus was given.

It was with 60 Vbeta and 13 Jbeta primers that the PCR ran. Libraries were prepared by immunoSEQ multiplex PCR; TCRdb keeps only in-frame clonotypes and omits some of them. Here the sample spans under 150,000 clones, around 77% being singletons. There are a few counts of this clone. The antigen remains undetermined. The CDR3 is 15 residues long. The J segment lost 4 bases and the V segment lost 8 bases, leaving 11 bases of the junction unmatched. Germline lookup yields CDR1 MNHEY and CDR2 SMNVEV (reference sequence). The sequencing input was PBMCs. The chain employs TRBV27 and TRBJ1-3, with 7 positions matching TRBD1. This clonotype was sampled from a woman between 50 and 59 years old in good health and CMV-seronegative. CDR3 in amino acids: CASSRSQGPGNTIYF. CDR3 DNA: TGTGCCAGCTCCCGGTCACAGGGGCCCGGAAACACCATATATTTT.